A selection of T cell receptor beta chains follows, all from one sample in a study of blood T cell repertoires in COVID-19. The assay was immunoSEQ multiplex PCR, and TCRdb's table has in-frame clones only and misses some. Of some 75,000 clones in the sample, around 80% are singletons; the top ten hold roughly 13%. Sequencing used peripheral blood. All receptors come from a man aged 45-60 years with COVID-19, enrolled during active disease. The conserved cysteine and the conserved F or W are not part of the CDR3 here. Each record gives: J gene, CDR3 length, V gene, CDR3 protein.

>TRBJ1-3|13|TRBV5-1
ASSPRAFSGNTIY
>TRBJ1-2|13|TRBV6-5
ASRPSGIGGYGYT
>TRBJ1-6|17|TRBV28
ASSRYAPMGRGYISPLH
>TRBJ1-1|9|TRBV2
ASRRALEAF
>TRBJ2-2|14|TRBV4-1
ASSQDGSANTGELF
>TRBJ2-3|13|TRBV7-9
ASSLGTGNTDTQY
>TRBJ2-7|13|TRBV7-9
ASSDAGGLHYEQY
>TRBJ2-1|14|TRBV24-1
ATSEGTGFTYNEQF
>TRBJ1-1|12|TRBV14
ASSREQGITEAF
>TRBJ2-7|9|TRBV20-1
SALGAWEQY
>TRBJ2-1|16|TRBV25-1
ASSEGVGGRIISNEQF
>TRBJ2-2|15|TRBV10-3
AISALQGVSSTGELF
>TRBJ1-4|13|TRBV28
ASTPPGQGNEKLF
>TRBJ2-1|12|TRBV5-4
ASRTGWENNEQF
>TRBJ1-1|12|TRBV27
ASSLGGPNTEAF
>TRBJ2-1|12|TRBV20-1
SASLTGTRDEQF
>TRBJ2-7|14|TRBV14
ASSQYGNSYMYEQY
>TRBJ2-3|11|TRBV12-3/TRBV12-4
ASTRGAPDTQY
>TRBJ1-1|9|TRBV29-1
SGWGRTEAF
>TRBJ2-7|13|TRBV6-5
ASSYSGQGPYEQY
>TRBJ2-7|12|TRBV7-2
ASSPGTGRGEQY
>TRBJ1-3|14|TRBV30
AWSSSGGPSGNTIY
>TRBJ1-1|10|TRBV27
ASSGTGSEAF
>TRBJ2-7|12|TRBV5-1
ASSPRTGPYEQY
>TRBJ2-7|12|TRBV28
ASSSALTRYEQY
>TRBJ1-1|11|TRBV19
ASSRTLNTEAF
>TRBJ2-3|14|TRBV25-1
ASSVSGLPSTDTQY
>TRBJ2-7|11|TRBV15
ATSLADSYEQY